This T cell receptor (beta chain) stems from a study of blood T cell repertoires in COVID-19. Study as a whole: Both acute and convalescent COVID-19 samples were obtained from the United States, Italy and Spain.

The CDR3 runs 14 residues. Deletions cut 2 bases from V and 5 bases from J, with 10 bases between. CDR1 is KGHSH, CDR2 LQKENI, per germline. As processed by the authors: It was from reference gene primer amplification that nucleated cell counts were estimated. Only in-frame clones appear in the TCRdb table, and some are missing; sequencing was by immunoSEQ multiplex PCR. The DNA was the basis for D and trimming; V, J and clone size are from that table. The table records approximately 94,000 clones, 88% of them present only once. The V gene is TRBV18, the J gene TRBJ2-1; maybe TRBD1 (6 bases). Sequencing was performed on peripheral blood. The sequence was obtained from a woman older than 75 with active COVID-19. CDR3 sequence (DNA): TGTGCCAGCTCACCATCACAGGGACACAATGAGCAGTTCTTC. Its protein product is CASSPSQGHNEQFF.